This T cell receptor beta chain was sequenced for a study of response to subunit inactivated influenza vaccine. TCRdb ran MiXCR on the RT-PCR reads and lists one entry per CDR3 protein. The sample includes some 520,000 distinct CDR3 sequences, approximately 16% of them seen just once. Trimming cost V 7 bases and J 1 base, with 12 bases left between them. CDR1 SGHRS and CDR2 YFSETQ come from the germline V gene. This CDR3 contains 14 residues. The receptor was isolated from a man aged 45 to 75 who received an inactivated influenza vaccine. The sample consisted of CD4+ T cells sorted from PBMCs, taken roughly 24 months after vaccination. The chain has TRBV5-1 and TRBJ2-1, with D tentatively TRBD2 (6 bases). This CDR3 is CASARLASYNEQFF. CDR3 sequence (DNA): TGCGCCAGCGCGCGCCTAGCGTCCTACAATGAGCAGTTCTTC.